This T cell receptor beta chain stems from a study of human T cells and chemical hapten exposure. Study summary: While the approximately 24-week study was under way, patients received diphenylcyclopropenone on the scalp every week. TCR yield per sample varied, mainly due to pooled library volumes.

Specified time point: patch test 1, 2 weeks after DPC sensitization. Treatment here: therapeutic diphenylcyclopropenone sensitization with weekly scalp DPC. Prior to application of each patch test, blood was drawn. This CDR3 comprises 15 residues. Looked up from germline, CDR1 is MNHEY and CDR2 is SVGAGI. V was clipped by 2 bases and J by 4 bases; unmatched bases: 0. The library tagged each cDNA molecule with unique molecular identifiers. MiXCR, applied by TCRdb to the RACE reads, yields one record per CDR3 protein. The repertoire consists of about 340,000 distinct CDR3 sequences, with approximately 6.3% occurring once and the leading ten covering 7% to 10%. This clonotype came up many times.

The sequences come from whole blood, collected in connection with sensitization to the hapten diphenylcyclopropenone (DPC). The chain combines TRBV6-5 with TRBJ2-1; 12 nucleotides agree with TRBD2. The sequence was obtained from a woman younger than 35 with alopecia areata. Some clones in this sample may be carry-over from other donors' samples. The CDR3, as DNA: TGTGCCAGCAGTTACACTAGCGGGGGGTACAATGAGCAGTTCTTC. Translated, it gives CASSYTSGGYNEQFF.